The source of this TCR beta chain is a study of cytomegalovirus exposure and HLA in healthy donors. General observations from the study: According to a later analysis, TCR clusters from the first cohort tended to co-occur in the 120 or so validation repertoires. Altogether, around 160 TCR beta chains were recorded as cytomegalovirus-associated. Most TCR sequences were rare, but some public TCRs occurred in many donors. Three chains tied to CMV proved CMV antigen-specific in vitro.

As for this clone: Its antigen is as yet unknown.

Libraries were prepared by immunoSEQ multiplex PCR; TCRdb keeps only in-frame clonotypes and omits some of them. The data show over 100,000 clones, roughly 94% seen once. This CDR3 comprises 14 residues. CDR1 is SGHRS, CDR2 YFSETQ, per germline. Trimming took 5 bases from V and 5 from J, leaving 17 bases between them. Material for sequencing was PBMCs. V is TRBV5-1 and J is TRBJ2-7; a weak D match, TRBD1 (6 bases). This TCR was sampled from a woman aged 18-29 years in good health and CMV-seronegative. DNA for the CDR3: TGCGCCAGCAGGGTAGAACAGGGTCCTGACGAGCAGTACTTC. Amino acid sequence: CASRVEQGPDEQYF.